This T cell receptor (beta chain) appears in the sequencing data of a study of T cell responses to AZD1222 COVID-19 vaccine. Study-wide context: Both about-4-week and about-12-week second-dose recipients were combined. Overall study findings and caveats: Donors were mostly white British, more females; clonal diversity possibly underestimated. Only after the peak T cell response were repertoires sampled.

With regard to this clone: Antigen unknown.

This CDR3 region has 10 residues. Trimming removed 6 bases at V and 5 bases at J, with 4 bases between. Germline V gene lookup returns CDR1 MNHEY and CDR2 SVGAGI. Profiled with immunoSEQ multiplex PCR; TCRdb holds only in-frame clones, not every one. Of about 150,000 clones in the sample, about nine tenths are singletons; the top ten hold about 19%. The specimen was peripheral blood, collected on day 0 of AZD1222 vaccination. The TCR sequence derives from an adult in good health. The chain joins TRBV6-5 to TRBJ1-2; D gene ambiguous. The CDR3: CASSGYGYTF. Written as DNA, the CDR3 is TGTGCCAGCAGCGGATATGGCTACACCTTC.